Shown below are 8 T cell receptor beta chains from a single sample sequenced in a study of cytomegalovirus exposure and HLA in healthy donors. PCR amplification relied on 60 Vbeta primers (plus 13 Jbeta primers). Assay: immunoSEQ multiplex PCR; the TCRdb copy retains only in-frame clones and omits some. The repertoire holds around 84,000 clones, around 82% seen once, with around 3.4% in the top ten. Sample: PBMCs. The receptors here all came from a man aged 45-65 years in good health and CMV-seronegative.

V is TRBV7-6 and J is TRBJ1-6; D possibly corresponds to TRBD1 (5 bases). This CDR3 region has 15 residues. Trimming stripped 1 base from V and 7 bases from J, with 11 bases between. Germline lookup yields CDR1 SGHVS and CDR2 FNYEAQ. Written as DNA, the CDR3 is TGTGCCAGCAGCTTAGAGATGGGGCAGAATTCACCCCTCCACTTT. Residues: CASSLEMGQNSPLHF.

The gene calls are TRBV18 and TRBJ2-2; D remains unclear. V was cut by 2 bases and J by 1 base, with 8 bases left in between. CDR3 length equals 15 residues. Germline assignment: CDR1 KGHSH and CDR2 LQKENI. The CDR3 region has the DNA TGTGCCAGCTCACCATATCGAGGGAACACCGGGGAGCTGTTTTTT. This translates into CASSPYRGNTGELFF. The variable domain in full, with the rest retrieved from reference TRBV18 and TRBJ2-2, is NAGVMQNPRHLVRRRGQEARLRCSPMKGHSHVYWYRQLPEEGLKFMVYLQKENIIDESGMPKERFSAEFPKEGPSILRIQQVVRGDSAAYFCASSPYRGNTGELFFGEGSRLTVL.

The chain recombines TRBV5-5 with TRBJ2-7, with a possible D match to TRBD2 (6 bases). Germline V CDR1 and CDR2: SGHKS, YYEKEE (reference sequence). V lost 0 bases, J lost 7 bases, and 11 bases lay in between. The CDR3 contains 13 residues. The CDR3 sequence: CASSLVFGGEQYF. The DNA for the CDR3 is TGTGCCAGCAGCTTGGTTTTTGGGGGGGAGCAGTACTTC.

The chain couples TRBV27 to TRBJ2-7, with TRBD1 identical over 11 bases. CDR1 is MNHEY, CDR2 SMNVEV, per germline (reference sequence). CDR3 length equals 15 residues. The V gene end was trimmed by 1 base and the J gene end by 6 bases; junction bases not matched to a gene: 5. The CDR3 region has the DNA TGTGCCAGCAGTTTATACCGGGACAGGGGGAGCGAGCAGTACTTC. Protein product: CASSLYRDRGSEQYF.

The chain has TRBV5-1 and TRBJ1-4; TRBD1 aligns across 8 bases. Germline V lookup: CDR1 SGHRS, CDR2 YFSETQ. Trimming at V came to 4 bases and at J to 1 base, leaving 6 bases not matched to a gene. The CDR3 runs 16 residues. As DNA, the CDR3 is TGCGCCAGCAGCCCTGGAGACAGGGGAACTAATGAAAAACTGTTTTTT. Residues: CASSPGDRGTNEKLFF. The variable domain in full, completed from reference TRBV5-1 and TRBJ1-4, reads KAGVTQTPRYLIKTRGQQVTLSCSPISGHRSVSWYQQTPGQGLQFLFEYFSETQRNKGNFPGRFSGRQFSNSRSEMNVSTLELGDSALYLCASSPGDRGTNEKLFFGSGTQLSVL.

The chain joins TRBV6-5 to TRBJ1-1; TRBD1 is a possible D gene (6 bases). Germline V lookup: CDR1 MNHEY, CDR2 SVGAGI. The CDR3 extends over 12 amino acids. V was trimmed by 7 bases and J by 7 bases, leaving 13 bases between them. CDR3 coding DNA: TGTGCCAGCATTACTGAGACAGGTGAAGCTTTCTTT. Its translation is CASITETGEAFF.

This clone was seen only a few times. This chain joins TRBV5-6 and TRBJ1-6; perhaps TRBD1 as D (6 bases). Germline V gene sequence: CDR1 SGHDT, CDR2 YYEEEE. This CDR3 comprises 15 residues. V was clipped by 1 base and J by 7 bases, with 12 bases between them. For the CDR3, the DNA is TGTGCCAGCAGCTTGCAAACAGGGTCCAATTCACCCCTCCACTTT. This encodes CASSLQTGSNSPLHF. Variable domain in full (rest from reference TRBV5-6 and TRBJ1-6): DAGVTQSPTHLIKTRGQQVTLRCSPKSGHDTVSWYQQALGQGPQFIFQYYEEEERQRGNFPDRFSGHQFPNYSSELNVNALLLGDSALYLCASSLQTGSNSPLHFGNGTRLTVT.

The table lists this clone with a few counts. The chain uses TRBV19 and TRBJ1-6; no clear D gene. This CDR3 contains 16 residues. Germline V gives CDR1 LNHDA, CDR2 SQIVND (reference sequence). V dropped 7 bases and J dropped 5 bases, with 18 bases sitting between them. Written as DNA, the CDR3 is TGTGCCAGTAAAGTGGTTTGGACGGGAAATAATTCACCCCTCCACTTT. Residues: CASKVVWTGNNSPLHF.